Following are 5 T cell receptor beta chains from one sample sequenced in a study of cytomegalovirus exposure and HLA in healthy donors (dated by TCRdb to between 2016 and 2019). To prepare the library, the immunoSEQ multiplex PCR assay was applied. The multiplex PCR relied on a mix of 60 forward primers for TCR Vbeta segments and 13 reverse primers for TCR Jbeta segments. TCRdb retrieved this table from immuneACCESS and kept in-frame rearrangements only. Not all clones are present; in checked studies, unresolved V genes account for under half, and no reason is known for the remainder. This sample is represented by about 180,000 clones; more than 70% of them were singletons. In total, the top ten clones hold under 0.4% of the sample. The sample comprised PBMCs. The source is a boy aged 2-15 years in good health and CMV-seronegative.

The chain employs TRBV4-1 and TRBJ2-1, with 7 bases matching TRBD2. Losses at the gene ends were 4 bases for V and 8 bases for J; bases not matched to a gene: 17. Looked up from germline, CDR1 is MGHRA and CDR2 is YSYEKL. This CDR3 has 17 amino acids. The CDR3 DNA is TGCGCCAGCAGCCGCGCATGGTTAGCTAGCGGAGGCCATGAGCAGTTCTTC. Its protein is CASSRAWLASGGHEQFF.

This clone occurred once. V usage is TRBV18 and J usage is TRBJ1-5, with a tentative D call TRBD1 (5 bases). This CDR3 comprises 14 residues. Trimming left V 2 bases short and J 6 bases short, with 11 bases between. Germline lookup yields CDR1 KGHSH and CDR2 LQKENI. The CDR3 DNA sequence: TGTGCCAGCTCACCAGGCAGGGAGGGTCAGCCCCAGCATTTT. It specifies CASSPGREGQPQHF.

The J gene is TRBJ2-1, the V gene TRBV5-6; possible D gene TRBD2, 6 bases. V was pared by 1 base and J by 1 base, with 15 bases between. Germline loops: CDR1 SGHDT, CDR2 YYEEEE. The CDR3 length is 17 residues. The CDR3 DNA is TGTGCCAGCAGCTTGAGAATTGGGAGGCGGTCCTACAATGAGCAGTTCTTC. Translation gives CASSLRIGRRSYNEQFF.

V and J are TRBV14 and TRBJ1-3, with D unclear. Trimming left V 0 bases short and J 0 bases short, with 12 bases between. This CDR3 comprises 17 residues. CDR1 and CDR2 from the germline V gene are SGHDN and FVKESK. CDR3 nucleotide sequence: TGTGCCAGCAGCCAAGATCTGGACTCTTTCTCTGGAAACACCATATATTTT. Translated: CASSQDLDSFSGNTIYF. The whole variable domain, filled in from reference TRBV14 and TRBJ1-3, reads EAGVTQFPSHSVIEKGQTVTLRCDPISGHDNLYWYRRVMGKEIKFLLHFVKESKQDESGMPNNRFLAERTGGTYSTLKVQPAELEDSGVYFCASSQDLDSFSGNTIYFGEGSWLTVV.

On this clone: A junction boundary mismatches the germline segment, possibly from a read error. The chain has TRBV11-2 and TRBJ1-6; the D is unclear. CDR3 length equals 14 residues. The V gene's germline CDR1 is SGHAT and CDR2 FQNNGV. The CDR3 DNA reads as TGTGCCAGCAGCCCCCAGGAGGGTAATTCCCCCCTCCACTTT. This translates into CASSPQEGNSPLHF.